Presented here are 27 T cell receptor beta chains from one specimen sequenced in a study of blood T cell repertoires in COVID-19. Assay: immunoSEQ multiplex PCR; the TCRdb copy retains only in-frame clones and omits some. The repertoire consists of approximately 310,000 clones, with approximately 91% occurring once and the leading ten covering approximately 5%. The specimen sequenced was PBMCs or T cells enriched from blood (not recorded which). The source is a man in his 60s who had recovered from COVID-19.

This chain links TRBV6-5 with TRBJ2-7; 11 bases are shared with TRBD1. The germline V gene has CDR1 MNHEY and CDR2 SVGAGI. The CDR3 is made up of 14 amino acids. V lost 6 bases to trimming and J lost 1 base; unmatched junction nucleotides: 2. DNA of the CDR3: TGTGCCAGCAGACGGGACAGGGGGTCCTACGAGCAGTACTTC. Translated, it gives CASRRDRGSYEQYF.

This chain uses TRBV5-6 with TRBJ1-2; tentatively, D is TRBD1 (6 bases). The V gene lost 2 bases and the J gene lost 4 bases, with 15 bases spanning the gap. In germline, CDR1 is SGHDT, CDR2 YYEEEE. This CDR3 contains 15 residues. CDR3 DNA: TGTGCCAGCAGCTTTGTAGCCAGGGGTGGCTATGGCTACACCTTC. Encoded protein: CASSFVARGGYGYTF.

The genes are TRBV28 and TRBJ2-1, with D uncertain. Germline values: CDR1 MDHEN, CDR2 SYDVKM. Trimming shortened V by 4 bases and J by 9 bases, and 22 bases separated the two germline ends. The CDR3 consists of 16 residues. Written as DNA, the CDR3 is TGTGCCAGCAGTTCCCCCGCCCGGAATAGCCTGGCTGAGCAGTTCTTC. It codes for CASSSPARNSLAEQFF.

This chain uses TRBV5-4 with TRBJ1-1; unclear D gene. Germline-derived CDR1 and CDR2 are SGHNT and YYREEE (reference sequence). This CDR3 has 16 residues. The ends were cut back, 0 bases at V and 1 base at J, with 13 bases in the middle. The CDR3 DNA sequence: TGTGCCAGCAGCTTGGAGGTAGGGAGGCGGAACACTGAAGCTTTCTTT. This translates into CASSLEVGRRNTEAFF.

This rearrangement joins TRBV3-1 (or the pseudogene TRBV3-2) to TRBJ2-2, with D tentatively TRBD1 (5 bases). Germline V lookup: CDR1 LGHDT, CDR2 YNNKEL (reference sequence). The CDR3 contains 15 residues. The V end was cut by 4 bases, the J end by 0 bases, with 9 bases between. This CDR3 is CASSPWTTNTGELFF. CDR3 DNA sequence: TGTGCCAGCAGCCCCTGGACAACGAACACCGGGGAGCTGTTTTTT.

The chain links TRBV21-1 to TRBJ2-7; the listed D gene, TRBD2, was not tested against the DNA. TRBV21-1 is a recognized pseudogene. This CDR3 region has 15 residues. This chain's CDR3 is CASSNGPGIFYEQYF. CDR3 nucleotides: TGTGCCAGCAGCAATGGTCCGGGAATATTCTACGAGCAGTACTTC.

The chain links TRBV9 to TRBJ2-7, with a possible D match to TRBD1 (6 bases). In germline, CDR1 is SGDLS, CDR2 YYNGEE. With 3 bases removed from V and 2 bases from J, the gap between germline ends came to 12 bases. The CDR3 covers 14 residues. The CDR3 spells CASSGPGVTYEQYF. CDR3 DNA: TGTGCCAGCAGCGGTCCAGGGGTAACCTACGAGCAGTACTTC.

The V gene is TRBV7-6, the J gene TRBJ1-2, with TRBD1 as a possible D gene (5 bases). Germline assignment: CDR1 SGHVS and CDR2 FNYEAQ. Trimming left V 7 bases short and J 2 bases short, with 11 bases between. The CDR3 totals 13 residues. The CDR3 DNA reads as TGTGCCAGCAACCAGGGTACCAACTATGGCTACACCTTC. Its protein is CASNQGTNYGYTF.

This sequence joins TRBV24-1 and TRBJ1-2, with 7 positions matching TRBD1. This CDR3 is 15 amino acids long. The junction had 9 bases not matched to a gene; V was cut back by 8 bases and J by 1 base. Germline CDR1 is KGHDR and CDR2 is SFDVKD. Here the CDR3 reads CATKVEGADNYGYTF. In DNA, the CDR3 is TGTGCCACCAAGGTCGAGGGGGCTGATAACTATGGCTACACCTTC.

The V call is TRBV6-5, the J call TRBJ2-7; the D gene is possibly TRBD2 (5 bases). Germline loops: CDR1 MNHEY, CDR2 SVGAGI. The CDR3 is 15 amino acids. The V and J ends lost 0 bases and 2 bases respectively, with 11 bases between them. CDR3 sequence (DNA): TGTGCCAGCAGTTACTCAATTCGGGGTACCTACGAGCAGTACTTC. This sequence encodes CASSYSIRGTYEQYF.

The chain combines TRBV3-1 (or the pseudogene TRBV3-2) with TRBJ2-7, with D perhaps TRBD1 (5 bases). This CDR3 region has 15 residues. V lost 4 bases to trimming and J lost 2 bases, with 15 bases between them. Looked up from germline, CDR1 is LGHDT and CDR2 is YNNKEL (reference sequence). For the CDR3, the DNA is TGTGCCAGCAGCCTCCGGGCAGGGTCCACCTACGAGCAGTACTTC. It encodes CASSLRAGSTYEQYF.

This chain connects TRBV29-1 to TRBJ2-1; TRBD2 aligns across 10 bases. This CDR3 comprises 17 residues. Looked up from germline, CDR1 is SQVTM and CDR2 is ANQGSEA. Losses at the gene ends were 7 bases for V and 6 bases for J; bases not matched to a gene: 18. CDR3 protein: CSAVGRLAGLLGNEQFF. The CDR3 DNA is TGCAGCGCTGTGGGGCGACTAGCGGGCCTTTTGGGCAATGAGCAGTTCTTC.

This chain connects TRBV21-1 to TRBJ2-1; the table's D call TRBD2 went unverified against the DNA. TRBV21-1 is recorded as a pseudogene. This CDR3 comprises 17 residues. CDR3 residues: CASSKKKIAGVYNEQFF. The DNA for the CDR3 is TGTGCCAGCAGCAAAAAGAAGATAGCGGGAGTCTACAATGAGCAGTTCTTC.

In the case of this clone: Different DNA sequences within this sample yield the same CDR3. The chain joins TRBV2 to TRBJ1-4; 8 positions match TRBD1. Trimming removed 5 bases from V and 7 bases from J; junction bases left unmatched: 6. Germline CDR1 and CDR2: SNHLY and FYNNEI. This CDR3 comprises 14 residues. For the CDR3, the DNA is TGTGCCAGCAGTACTGACAGGGGAGGTGAAAAACTGTTTTTT. This sequence encodes CASSTDRGGEKLFF.

The chain carries TRBV7-3 and TRBJ2-1, with D hard to call. V lost 2 bases and J 4 bases, leaving 6 bases between the germline ends. There are 13 residues in the CDR3. The germline V gene encodes CDR1 SGHTA and CDR2 FQGTGA. The CDR3 DNA is TGTGCCAGCAGCTTAGGCACATACAATGAGCAGTTCTTC. Translated: CASSLGTYNEQFF.

The chain is built from TRBV6-5 and TRBJ2-5, with 9 nucleotides matching TRBD1. Germline V gene data show CDR1 as MNHEY and CDR2 as SVGAGI. With 3 bases clipped from V and 0 bases from J, the junction kept 5 bases outside the gene matches. The CDR3 runs 16 residues. The DNA for the CDR3 is TGTGCCAGCAGTTATGGGACAGGGTCGTACCAAGAGACCCAGTACTTC. Translation gives CASSYGTGSYQETQYF.

The chain carries TRBV5-1 and TRBJ2-5; 8 nucleotides agree with TRBD1. The CDR3 spans 16 residues. In germline, CDR1 is SGHRS, CDR2 YFSETQ. V lost 1 base and J lost 2; bases outside the gene matches: 7. CDR3 protein: CASSLSPGTGQETQYF. CDR3 DNA: TGCGCCAGCAGCTTGTCTCCTGGGACAGGTCAAGAGACCCAGTACTTC.

The chain is built from TRBV11-2 and TRBJ1-1, with 7 bases matching TRBD1. The germline gives CDR1 SGHAT, CDR2 FQNNGV. The V and J ends lost 3 bases and 2 bases, in that order; junction bases with no gene match: 6. The CDR3 has 15 amino acids. CDR3 loop: CASSFSGGGNTEAFF. CDR3 DNA: TGTGCCAGCAGCTTTTCAGGGGGAGGCAACACTGAAGCTTTCTTT.

This chain links TRBV6-5 with TRBJ2-7; TRBD1 might be the D (6 bases). The germline CDR1 and CDR2 sequences are MNHEY and SVGAGI. This CDR3 is built from 14 residues. V was clipped by 4 bases and J by 8 bases, with 18 bases between them. This CDR3 reads CASSLVLTGSKQYF. The CDR3, as DNA: TGTGCCAGCAGTTTAGTCCTTACAGGGTCTAAGCAGTACTTC.

Only a few counts were recorded for this clone. The chain has TRBV18 and TRBJ2-7, with a weak D call TRBD1 (6 bases). Trimming pared 3 bases from V and 4 bases from J, leaving 13 bases between. Germline-derived CDR1 and CDR2 are KGHSH and LQKENI. The CDR3 sequence is 14 residues long. CDR3 sequence (DNA): TGTGCCAGCTCACCCATGGCACAGGGATACGAGCAGTACTTC. This encodes CASSPMAQGYEQYF. The full variable domain, with the rest looked up from reference TRBV18 and TRBJ2-7, is NAGVMQNPRHLVRRRGQEARLRCSPMKGHSHVYWYRQLPEEGLKFMVYLQKENIIDESGMPKERFSAEFPKEGPSILRIQQVVRGDSAAYFCASSPMAQGYEQYFGPGTRLTVT.

The rearrangement uses TRBV24-1 and TRBJ2-5; D is possibly TRBD2 (5 bases). Germline V lookup: CDR1 KGHDR, CDR2 SFDVKD. This CDR3 spans 16 amino acids. Trimming cost V 4 bases and J 7 bases, with 21 bases left between them. The CDR3 DNA sequence: TGTGCCACCAGTGACCAACCCGGACTTTCAAGCAGGACCCAGTACTTC. Amino acid sequence: CATSDQPGLSSRTQYF.

The V gene is TRBV5-1, the J gene TRBJ2-5; TRBD2 might be the D (5 bases). With 0 bases removed from V and 5 bases from J, the gap between germline ends came to 11 bases. The CDR3 extends over 14 amino acids. Germline V lookup: CDR1 SGHRS, CDR2 YFSETQ. CDR3 sequence reads: CASSLVPEVETQYF. CDR3 coding DNA: TGCGCCAGCAGCTTGGTGCCGGAGGTGGAGACCCAGTACTTC.

The J gene is TRBJ1-4, the V gene TRBV11-2, with D hard to call. V was pared by 1 base and J by 5 bases, with 8 bases between. CDR1 is SGHAT, CDR2 FQNNGV, per germline. The CDR3 extends over 14 amino acids. In nucleotides, the CDR3 is TGTGCCAGCAGCTTAGTAAACACCAATGAAAAACTGTTTTTT. As protein: CASSLVNTNEKLFF.

The chain recombines TRBV24-1 with TRBJ2-3, with 11 bases lining up with TRBD2. The CDR3 runs 16 residues. The V gene end was trimmed by 1 base and the J gene end by 5 bases; junction bases not matched to a gene: 4. Germline V gene lookup returns CDR1 KGHDR and CDR2 SFDVKD. The CDR3 reads CATSDFRSGRGDTQYF. CDR3 bases: TGTGCCACCAGTGATTTCCGTAGCGGGAGGGGAGATACGCAGTATTTT.

This chain joins TRBV10-3 and TRBJ2-7; D perhaps matches TRBD1 (6 bases). CDR1 is ENHRY, CDR2 SYGVKD, per germline. This CDR3 spans 13 amino acids. V was cut by 10 bases and J by 0 bases, with 13 bases left in between. The CDR3 bases are TGTGCCACCCGGACAGCCAGCTCCTACGAGCAGTACTTC. It yields the protein CATRTASSYEQYF.

The chain has TRBV7-2 and TRBJ2-7; the match to TRBD2 covers 10 bases. The J segment lost 3 bases and the V segment lost 4 bases, leaving 6 bases of the junction unmatched. The germline CDR1 and CDR2 sequences are SGHTA and FQGNSA. This CDR3 region has 15 residues. This CDR3 is CASSSTRTSGYEQYF. The CDR3 DNA reads as TGTGCCAGCAGCTCCACCCGGACTAGCGGCTACGAGCAGTACTTC.

The CDR3 loop reads CATMRNTEAFF. CDR3 nucleotides: TGTGCCACGATGAGGAACACTGAAGCTTTCTTT. The V and J genes are TRBV2 and TRBJ1-1; D ambiguous. Germline CDR1 SNHLY, CDR2 FYNNEI. This CDR3 contains 11 residues. V shed 10 bases and J shed 1 base, with 7 bases lying between them.